The sequence of this TCR beta chain was determined in a study of T cell responses to AZD1222 COVID-19 vaccine. Study in general: Researchers grouped second doses given at about 4 or about 12 weeks into one pool.

Study conclusions and caveats: It was only after the peak T cell response that any repertoires were sampled.

J was trimmed by 4 bases and V by 1 base; bases with no gene match: 6. This CDR3 region has 15 residues. Germline V gene data show CDR1 as MNHEY and CDR2 as SMNVEV (reference sequence). Comment on this clone: The antigen is not known.

Clones were read by immunoSEQ multiplex PCR, and TCRdb kept only the in-frame ones, dropping some. The sample records 130,000 to 150,000 clones, around nine tenths being singletons. The rearrangement joins TRBV27 to TRBJ2-5, with 7 bases that match TRBD2. The clonotype was recovered from an adult in good health. This specimen was peripheral blood, taken on day 0 of AZD1222 vaccination. This CDR3 is CASSLWGLPGETQYF. The CDR3 DNA follows: TGTGCCAGCAGTTTATGGGGACTACCGGGAGAGACCCAGTACTTC.